This T cell receptor beta chain originates from a study of regulatory T cells in long-lasting Graves disease. Time point of the sample: persistent/refractory GD, antithyroid drugs over 5 years with positive TRAb. PBMC RNA was the source of the TCR library. CDR3 regions were amplified by Arm-PCR using iRepertoire HTBI primers to build TCR beta libraries. TCRdb ran MiXCR on the multiplex PCR reads and lists one entry per CDR3 protein. The table lists 400,000 or so distinct CDR3 sequences, more than 20% of them singletons. V was clipped by 5 bases and J by 1 base; unmatched bases: 7. The germline V gene has CDR1 MNHEY and CDR2 SMNVEV (reference sequence). The CDR3 has 16 amino acids.

The source is a female donor with Graves disease. This chain joins TRBV27 and TRBJ2-2; the match to TRBD2 covers 7 bases. Sequenced material: peripheral blood mononuclear cells (PBMCs), taken when the disease was refractory, from a patient treated with antithyroid drugs. CDR3 in DNA: TGTGCCAGCAGTAAAATAACGGGGGGGAACACCGGGGAGCTGTTTTTT. Amino acid sequence: CASSKITGGNTGELFF.